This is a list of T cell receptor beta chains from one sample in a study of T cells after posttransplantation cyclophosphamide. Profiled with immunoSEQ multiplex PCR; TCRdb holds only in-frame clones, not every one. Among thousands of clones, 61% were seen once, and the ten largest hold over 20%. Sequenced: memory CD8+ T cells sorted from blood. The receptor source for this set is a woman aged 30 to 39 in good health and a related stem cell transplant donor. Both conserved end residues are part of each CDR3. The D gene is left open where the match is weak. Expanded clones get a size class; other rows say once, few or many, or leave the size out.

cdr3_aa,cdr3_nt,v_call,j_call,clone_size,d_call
CASSGLGGDNSPLHF,TGTGCCAGCAGCGGGTTGGGAGGGGATAATTCCCCCCTCCACTTT,TRBV6-5,TRBJ1-6,.,.
CASSQDTDSGNTIYF,TGCGCCAGCAGCCAAGACACAGACTCTGGAAACACCATATATTTT,TRBV4-3,TRBJ1-3,.,.
CASSQGTGTYEQYF,TGCGCCAGCAGCCAAGGGACAGGGACCTACGAGCAGTACTTC,TRBV4-3,TRBJ2-7,.,TRBD1
CASSQDPGQGWYEQYF,TGCGCCAGCAGCCAAGATCCAGGACAGGGGTGGTACGAGCAGTACTTC,TRBV4-3,TRBJ2-7,few,TRBD1
CASSQAGDTDTQYF,TGCGCCAGCAGCCAAGCGGGGGACACAGATACGCAGTATTTT,TRBV4-3,TRBJ2-3,large,.
CASSVSLQQPNYGYTF,TGTGCCAGCAGCGTATCCCTACAACAGCCAAACTATGGCTACACCTTC,TRBV9,TRBJ1-2,.,.
CASSDSPLQGANTEAFF,TGTGCCAGCAGTGATAGCCCCCTCCAGGGCGCGAACACTGAAGCTTTCTTT,TRBV6-4,TRBJ1-1,.,.
CASSEGPAGVNEQFF,TGTGCCAGCAGCGAAGGGCCAGCGGGGGTTAATGAGCAGTTCTTC,TRBV6-1,TRBJ2-1,.,TRBD2
CASSLEPASYEQYF,TGTGCCAGCAGCTTAGAGCCCGCATCCTACGAGCAGTACTTC,TRBV7-9,TRBJ2-7,.,.
CAIMGSGGAAYEQYF,TGTGCCATCATGGGAAGCGGGGGGGCTGCCTACGAGCAGTACTTC,TRBV10-3,TRBJ2-7,.,TRBD2
CASSQFAGSNTEAFF,TGCGCCAGCAGCCAATTCGCCGGTTCGAACACTGAAGCTTTCTTT,TRBV4-1,TRBJ1-1,.,.
CASSIAGGGDGYTF,TGTGCCAGTAGTATAGCTGGGGGAGGAGATGGCTACACCTTC,TRBV19,TRBJ1-2,.,.
CASSPPFGTGGHEQYF,TGTGCCAGCAGCCCCCCCTTTGGGACAGGGGGCCACGAGCAGTACTTC,TRBV7-8,TRBJ2-7,.,TRBD1
CASKGDTQYF,TGTGCCAGTAAGGGGGATACGCAGTATTTT,TRBV25-1,TRBJ2-3,.,.
CASSSPGTGTDTQYF,TGTGCCAGCAGCTCTCCCGGGACAGGGACAGATACGCAGTATTTT,TRBV7-9,TRBJ2-3,.,TRBD1
CASSLTDSPINTGELFF,TGTGCCAGCTCACTCACGGACAGCCCAATTAACACCGGGGAGCTGTTTTTT,TRBV18,TRBJ2-2,.,.
CASSSRLPFGGNTEAFF,TGTGCCAGCAGCTCGAGGTTGCCTTTCGGAGGGAACACTGAAGCTTTCTTT,TRBV7-2,TRBJ1-1,.,.
CASAPGQGPYEQYF,TGTGCCAGTGCCCCCGGACAGGGACCCTACGAGCAGTACTTC,TRBV19,TRBJ2-7,.,TRBD1
CASSLATGLSSYEQYF,TGCGCCAGCAGCTTGGCTACAGGTCTTAGCTCCTACGAGCAGTACTTC,TRBV5-1,TRBJ2-7,.,.
CASSAGTGESNEQYF,TGTGCCAGCAGCGCAGGGACAGGGGAGTCCAACGAGCAGTACTTC,TRBV11-3,TRBJ2-7,.,TRBD1
CASSRSGGTGELFF,TGTGCCAGCAGCCGCTCGGGAGGCACCGGGGAGCTGTTTTTT,TRBV11-3,TRBJ2-2,.,TRBD2
CASSISTGYEQYF,TGTGCCAGTAGTATCTCGACAGGCTACGAGCAGTACTTC,TRBV19,TRBJ2-7,.,.
CASSQGSVTEAFF,TGTGCCAGCAGCCAGGGATCCGTAACTGAAGCTTTCTTT,TRBV11-2,TRBJ1-1,.,.
CASSKIPPRGTEAFF,TGTGCCAGCAGCAAAATTCCCCCCCGGGGCACTGAAGCTTTCTTT,TRBV21-1,TRBJ1-1,.,.
CASSLGAGYEQYF,TGTGCCAGCAGCTTAGGGGCGGGGTACGAGCAGTACTTC,TRBV11-3,TRBJ2-7,.,.
CASSQGTGDTGELFF,TGTGCCAGCAGCCAGGGGACAGGGGACACCGGGGAGCTGTTTTTT,TRBV4-2,TRBJ2-2,.,TRBD1